Sequencing of this TCR beta chain was carried out in a study of T cell changes during pregnancy in multiple sclerosis. The length of the CDR3 is 13 residues. Trimming cost V 3 bases and J 6 bases; bases outside gene matches: 4. Germline CDR1 KGHSH, CDR2 LQKENI. Measured with immunoSEQ multiplex PCR; TCRdb has only the in-frame clones, and not every one. Here the sample spans 35,000 to 40,000 clones, roughly 85% being singletons. The receptor was isolated from a female donor with multiple sclerosis, enrolled in a pregnancy study. This material consisted of CD4+ T cells from peripheral blood mononuclear cells, taken before pregnancy. The chain uses TRBV18 and TRBJ1-2; 7 bases match TRBD1. Here the CDR3 DNA reads TGTGCCAGCTCACCTCGACAGGGTGATGGCTACACCTTC. It encodes CASSPRQGDGYTF. Variable domain in full (rest from reference TRBV18 and TRBJ1-2): NAGVMQNPRHLVRRRGQEARLRCSPMKGHSHVYWYRQLPEEGLKFMVYLQKENIIDESGMPKERFSAEFPKEGPSILRIQQVVRGDSAAYFCASSPRQGDGYTFGSGTRLTVV.